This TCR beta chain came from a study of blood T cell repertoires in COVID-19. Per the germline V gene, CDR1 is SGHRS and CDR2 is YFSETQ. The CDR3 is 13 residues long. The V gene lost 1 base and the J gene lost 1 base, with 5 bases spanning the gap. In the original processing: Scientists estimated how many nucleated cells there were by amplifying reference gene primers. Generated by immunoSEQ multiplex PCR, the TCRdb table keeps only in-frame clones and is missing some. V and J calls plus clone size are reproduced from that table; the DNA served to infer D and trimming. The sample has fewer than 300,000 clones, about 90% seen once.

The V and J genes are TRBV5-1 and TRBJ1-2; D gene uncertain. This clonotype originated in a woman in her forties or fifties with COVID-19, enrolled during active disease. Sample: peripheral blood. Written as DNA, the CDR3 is TGCGCCAGCAGCTTGACACATAACTATGGCTACACCTTC. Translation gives CASSLTHNYGYTF.